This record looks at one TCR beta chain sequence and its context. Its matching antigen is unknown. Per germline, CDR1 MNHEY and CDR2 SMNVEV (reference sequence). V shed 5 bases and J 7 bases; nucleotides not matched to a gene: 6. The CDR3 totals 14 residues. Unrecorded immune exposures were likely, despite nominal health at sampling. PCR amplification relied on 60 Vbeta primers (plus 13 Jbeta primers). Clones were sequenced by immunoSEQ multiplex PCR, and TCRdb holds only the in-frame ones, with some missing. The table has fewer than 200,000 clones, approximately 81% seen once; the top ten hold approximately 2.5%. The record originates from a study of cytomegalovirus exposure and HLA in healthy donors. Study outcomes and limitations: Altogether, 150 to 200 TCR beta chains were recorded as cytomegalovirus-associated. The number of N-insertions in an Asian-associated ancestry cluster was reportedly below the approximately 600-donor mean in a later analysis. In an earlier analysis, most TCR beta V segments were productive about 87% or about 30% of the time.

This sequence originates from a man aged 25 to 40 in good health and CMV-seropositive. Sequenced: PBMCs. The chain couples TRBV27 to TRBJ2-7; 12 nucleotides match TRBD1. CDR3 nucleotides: TGTGCCAGCAGTGGGACAGGGGGCCCCCAAGAGCAGTACTTC. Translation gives CASSGTGGPQEQYF.